The 5 T cell receptor beta chains below were found in one sample sequenced in a study of shared clonotypes between healthy human individuals. The table came from immunoSEQ multiplex PCR; TCRdb's copy has only in-frame clones and leaves some out. The sample has 1,400,000 or so clones; approximately 98.5% are singletons. The sequenced sample consisted of naive CD4+ T cells sorted from blood. Subset in this sample: CD45RA+ positively selected. The receptors derive from a man between 25 and 39 years old in good health.

The chain joins TRBV18 to TRBJ1-1; D remains unclear. The CDR3 is 15 amino acids. Trimming took 1 base from V and 1 from J, leaving 10 bases between them. Per the germline V gene, CDR1 is KGHSH and CDR2 is LQKENI. CDR3 region: CASSPRAHSNTEAFF. In DNA, the CDR3 is TGTGCCAGCTCACCACGAGCACACTCGAACACTGAAGCTTTCTTT.

The chain combines TRBV19 with TRBJ1-4; no reliable D call. Germline CDR1 is LNHDA and CDR2 is SQIVND (reference sequence). V dropped 7 bases and J dropped 7 bases, with 13 bases sitting between them. This CDR3 contains 13 residues. This chain's CDR3 is CASKQQDSEKLFF. In DNA, the CDR3 is TGTGCCAGTAAACAACAAGATTCTGAAAAACTGTTTTTT.

In nucleotides, the CDR3 is TGTGCCAGCAGTCCCGTTGACGCCGAGCAGTACTTC. It codes for CASSPVDAEQYF. J is TRBJ2-7 and V is TRBV6-6; D is ambiguous. Deletions cut 5 bases from V and 6 bases from J, with 11 bases between. Per germline, CDR1 MNHNY and CDR2 SVGAGI (reference sequence). The CDR3 is 12 residues long.

V gene TRBV5-1 combines with J gene TRBJ2-7, with 7 bases lining up with TRBD1. From germline, CDR1 is SGHRS and CDR2 YFSETQ. After removal of 0 bases from V and 4 bases from J, the junction contained 10 bases not matched to a gene. The length of the CDR3 is 16 residues. DNA of the CDR3: TGCGCCAGCAGCTTGGGGCGACAGGGAAATCGGTACGAGCAGTACTTC. It codes for CASSLGRQGNRYEQYF.

On this clone itself: Other DNA sequences from this sample encode an identical CDR3 as well. The chain couples TRBV18 to TRBJ2-3, with D tentatively TRBD2 (5 bases). V was pared by 3 bases and J by 3 bases, with 13 bases between. The CDR3 consists of 15 residues. CDR1 and CDR2 from the germline V gene are KGHSH and LQKENI. CDR3 residues: CASSPPSRNTDTQYF. As DNA, the CDR3 is TGTGCCAGCTCACCCCCTAGCAGAAATACAGATACGCAGTATTTT.